This T cell receptor beta chain is drawn from a study of response to subunit inactivated influenza vaccine. The CDR3 contains 15 residues. The V end was cut by 0 bases, the J end by 3 bases, with 9 bases between. In germline, CDR1 is MNHEY, CDR2 SVGAGI. One entry per CDR3 protein results from TCRdb running MiXCR on the RT-PCR reads. The sample records 150,000 to 200,000 distinct CDR3 sequences, approximately 12% being singletons. These data were also reused for a study on T cells expressing NK-cell markers. That investigation notes: Production of TCR beta cDNA relied on 5'RACE template switching with UMIs. Seven of the eight sequenced donors were HCMV-seropositive; one was seronegative. Also leading the CD3+CD56-NKG2C+ fraction in a handful of donors were these clonotypes.

The sequenced sample was CD8+ T cells sorted from PBMCs, obtained 12 days after vaccination. The sequence was collected from a man aged 45-65 years who received an inactivated influenza vaccine. The chain recombines TRBV6-5 with TRBJ2-4; D unclear. CDR3 sequence: CASSYSPDGKNIQYF. CDR3 in DNA: TGTGCCAGCAGTTACTCCCCCGATGGCAAAAACATTCAGTACTTC.